This TCR beta chain was found in a study of beta chain features in type 1 diabetes. Turning to the study itself: Healthy donors, compared against patients, showed similar age, gender and cell yields. Across the samples, roughly 98 million sorted cells were examined in total.

Study-wide findings and caveats: TCRB CDR3 length was moderately but significantly reduced in all four CD4+ subsets of Type 1 diabetes patients.

This clone has just a few counts. Its antigen remains unidentified. Germline CDR1 MDHEN, CDR2 SYDVKM. V dropped 4 bases and J dropped 7 bases, with 25 bases sitting between them. This CDR3 region has 17 residues. cDNA synthesis used the whole RNA isolate, giving expressed TCRB sequences. TCRdb keeps only in-frame clones here, not all; method: immunoSEQ multiplex PCR. The sample shows 300,000 to 400,000 clones, approximately 15% of them seen only once. The rearrangement uses TRBV28 and TRBJ2-5, with a tentative D call TRBD1 (5 bases). This receptor was taken from a woman younger than 30 with type 1 diabetes. Source material: naive CD4+ T cells from blood. CDR3 in amino acids: CASSYSRWGKLKVTQYF. Here the CDR3 DNA reads TGTGCCAGCAGTTACTCCCGGTGGGGCAAGCTGAAGGTGACCCAGTACTTC.